Below are 3 T cell receptor beta chains sequenced from a single sample in a study of identifying expanded T cells in peripheral blood. Measured with immunoSEQ multiplex PCR; TCRdb has only the in-frame clones, and not every one. The repertoire has about 97,000 clones, about nine tenths of them found once; the top ten carry roughly an eighth. Specimen: blood. The receptors come from a person aged 18 to 69 in good health.

The chain's CDR3 is CASSQTTYEQYF. As DNA, the CDR3 is TGCGCCAGCAGCCAGACAACTTACGAGCAGTACTTC. This chain uses TRBV5-1 with TRBJ2-7; D remains ambiguous. CDR3 length: 12 amino acids. V was clipped by 4 bases and J by 4 bases, with 9 bases between them. Germline values: CDR1 SGHRS, CDR2 YFSETQ.

This chain links TRBV10-3 with TRBJ1-2; 8 nucleotides line up with TRBD1. V lost 2 bases, J lost 4 bases, and 6 bases stayed unmatched. Germline CDR1 reads ENHRY; CDR2 reads SYGVKD. This CDR3 region has 15 residues. CDR3 DNA sequence: TGTGCCATCAGTGAGGCGAGGGGGACAGGCTATGGCTACACCTTC. This codes for CAISEARGTGYGYTF.

The genes are TRBV2 and TRBJ1-3; the D is unclear. The CDR3 sequence is 13 residues long. In germline, CDR1 is SNHLY, CDR2 FYNNEI. Trimming took 7 bases from V and 3 from J, leaving 10 bases between them. The CDR3 spells CASIRGGGNTIYF. The CDR3 bases are TGTGCCAGCATCCGGGGAGGTGGAAACACCATATATTTT.